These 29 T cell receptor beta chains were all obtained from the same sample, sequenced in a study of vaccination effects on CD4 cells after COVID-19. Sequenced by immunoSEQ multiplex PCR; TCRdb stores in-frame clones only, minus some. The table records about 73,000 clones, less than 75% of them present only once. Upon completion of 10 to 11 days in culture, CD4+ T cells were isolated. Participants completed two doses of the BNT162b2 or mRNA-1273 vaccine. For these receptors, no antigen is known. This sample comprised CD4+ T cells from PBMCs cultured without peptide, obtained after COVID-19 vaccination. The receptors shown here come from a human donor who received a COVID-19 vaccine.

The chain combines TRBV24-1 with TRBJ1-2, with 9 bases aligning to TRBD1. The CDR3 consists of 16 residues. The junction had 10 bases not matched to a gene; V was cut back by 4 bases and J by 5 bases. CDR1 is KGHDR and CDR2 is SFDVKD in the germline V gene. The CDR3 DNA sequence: TGTGCCACCAGTGACGCTGCCGCCGGGACAGGGTATGGCTACACCTTC. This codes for CATSDAAAGTGYGYTF.

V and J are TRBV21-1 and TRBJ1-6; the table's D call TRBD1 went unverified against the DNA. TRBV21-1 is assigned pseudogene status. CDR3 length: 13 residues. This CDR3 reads CASSNRGNSPLHF. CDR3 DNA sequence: TGTGCCAGCAGCAACAGGGGCAATTCACCCCTCCACTTT.

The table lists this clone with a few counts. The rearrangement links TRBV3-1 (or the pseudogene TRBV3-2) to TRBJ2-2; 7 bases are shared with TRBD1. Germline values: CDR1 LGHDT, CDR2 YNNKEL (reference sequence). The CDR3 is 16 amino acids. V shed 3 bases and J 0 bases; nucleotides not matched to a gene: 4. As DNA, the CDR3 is TGTGCCAGCAGCCAGTCCGGGACAGCGAACACCGGGGAGCTGTTTTTT. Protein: CASSQSGTANTGELFF.

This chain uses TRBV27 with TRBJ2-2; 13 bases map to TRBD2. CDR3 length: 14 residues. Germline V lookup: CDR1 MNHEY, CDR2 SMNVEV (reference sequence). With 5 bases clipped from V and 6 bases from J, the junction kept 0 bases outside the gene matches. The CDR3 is CASSTSGGAGELFF. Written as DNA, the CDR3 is TGTGCCAGCAGTACTAGCGGGGGGGCCGGGGAGCTGTTTTTT.

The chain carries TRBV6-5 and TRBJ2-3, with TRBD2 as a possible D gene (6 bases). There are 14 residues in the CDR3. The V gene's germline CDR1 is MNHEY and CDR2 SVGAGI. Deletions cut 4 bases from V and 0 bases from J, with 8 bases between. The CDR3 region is CASSSAGSTDTQYF. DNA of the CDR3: TGTGCCAGCAGTTCCGCGGGGAGCACAGATACGCAGTATTTT.

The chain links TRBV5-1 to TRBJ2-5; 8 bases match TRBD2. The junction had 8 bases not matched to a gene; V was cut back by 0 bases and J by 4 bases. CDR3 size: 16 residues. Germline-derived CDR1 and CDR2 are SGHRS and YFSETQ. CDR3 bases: TGCGCCAGCAGCTTGGAAGCCCGCGGGGGGAGAGAGACCCAGTACTTC. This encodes CASSLEARGGRETQYF.

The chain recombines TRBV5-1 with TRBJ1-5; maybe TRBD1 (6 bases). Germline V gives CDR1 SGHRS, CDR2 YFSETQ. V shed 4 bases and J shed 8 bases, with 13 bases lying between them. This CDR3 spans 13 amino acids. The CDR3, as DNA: TGCGCCAGCAGCAGGGGGTACGAGGAGCCCCAGCATTTT. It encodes CASSRGYEEPQHF.

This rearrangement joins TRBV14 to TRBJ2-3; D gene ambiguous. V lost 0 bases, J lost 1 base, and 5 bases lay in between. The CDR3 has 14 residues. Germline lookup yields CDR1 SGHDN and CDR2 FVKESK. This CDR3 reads CASSQDWGTDTQYF. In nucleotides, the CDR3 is TGTGCCAGCAGCCAAGACTGGGGCACAGATACGCAGTATTTT.

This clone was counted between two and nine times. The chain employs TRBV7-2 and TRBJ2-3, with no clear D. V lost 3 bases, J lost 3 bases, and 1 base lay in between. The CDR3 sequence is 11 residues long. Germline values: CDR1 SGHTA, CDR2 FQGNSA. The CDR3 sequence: CASSFTDTQYF. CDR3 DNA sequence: TGTGCCAGCAGCTTTACAGATACGCAGTATTTT.

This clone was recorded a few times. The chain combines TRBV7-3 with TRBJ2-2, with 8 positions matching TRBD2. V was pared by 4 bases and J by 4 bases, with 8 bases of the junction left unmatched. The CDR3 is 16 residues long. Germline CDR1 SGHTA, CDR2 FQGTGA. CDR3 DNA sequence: TGTGCCAGCAGCTCCTACCAGCGGGGGAGCACCGGGGAGCTGTTTTTT. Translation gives CASSSYQRGSTGELFF.

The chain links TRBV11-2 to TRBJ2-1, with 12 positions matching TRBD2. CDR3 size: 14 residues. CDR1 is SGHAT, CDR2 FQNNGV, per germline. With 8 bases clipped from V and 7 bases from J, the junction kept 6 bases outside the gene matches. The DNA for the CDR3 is TGTGCCAGCGGGCTAGCGGGGGGGCAAAATGAGCAGTTCTTC. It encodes CASGLAGGQNEQFF.

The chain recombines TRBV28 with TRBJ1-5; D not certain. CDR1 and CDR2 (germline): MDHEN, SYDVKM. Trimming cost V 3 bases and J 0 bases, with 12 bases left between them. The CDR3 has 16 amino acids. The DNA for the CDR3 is TGTGCCAGCAGTTTGCGTAGATTTGGTAGCAATCAGCCCCAGCATTTT. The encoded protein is CASSLRRFGSNQPQHF. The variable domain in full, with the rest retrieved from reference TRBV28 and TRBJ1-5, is DVKVTQSSRYLVKRTGEKVFLECVQDMDHENMFWYRQDPGLGLRLIYFSYDVKMKEKGDIPEGYSVSREKKERFSLILESASTNQTSMYLCASSLRRFGSNQPQHFGDGTRLSIL.

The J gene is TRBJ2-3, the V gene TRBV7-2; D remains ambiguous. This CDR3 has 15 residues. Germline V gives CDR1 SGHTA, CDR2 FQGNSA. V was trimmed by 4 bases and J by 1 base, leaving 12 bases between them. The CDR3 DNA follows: TGTGCCAGCAGCTCGTTAGGGTTGCGCACAGATACGCAGTATTTT. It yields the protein CASSSLGLRTDTQYF.

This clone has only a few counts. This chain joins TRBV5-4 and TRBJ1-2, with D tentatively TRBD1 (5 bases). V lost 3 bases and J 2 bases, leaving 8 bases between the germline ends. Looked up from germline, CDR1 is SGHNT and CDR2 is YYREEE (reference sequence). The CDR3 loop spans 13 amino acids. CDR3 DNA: TGTGCCAGCAGCTCGGAGGGGAACTATGGCTACACCTTC. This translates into CASSSEGNYGYTF.

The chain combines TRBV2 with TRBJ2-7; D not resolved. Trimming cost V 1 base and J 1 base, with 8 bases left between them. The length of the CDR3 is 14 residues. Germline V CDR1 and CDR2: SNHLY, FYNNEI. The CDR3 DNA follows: TGTGCCAGCAGTGAAGGGTGGGGATCCTACGAGCAGTACGTC. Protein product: CASSEGWGSYEQYV.

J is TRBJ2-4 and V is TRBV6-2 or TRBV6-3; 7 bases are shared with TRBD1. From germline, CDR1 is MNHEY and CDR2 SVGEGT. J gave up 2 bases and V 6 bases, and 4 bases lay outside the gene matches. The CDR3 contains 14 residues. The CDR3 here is CASSSGGSKNIQYF. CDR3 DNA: TGTGCCAGCAGCTCAGGGGGATCCAAAAACATTCAGTACTTC.

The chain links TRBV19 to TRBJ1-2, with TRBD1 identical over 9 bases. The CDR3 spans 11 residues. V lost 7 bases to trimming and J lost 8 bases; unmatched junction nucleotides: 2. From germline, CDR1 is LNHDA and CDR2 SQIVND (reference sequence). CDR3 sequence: CASKDRGGYTF. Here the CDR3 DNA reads TGTGCCAGTAAGGACAGGGGAGGCTACACCTTC.

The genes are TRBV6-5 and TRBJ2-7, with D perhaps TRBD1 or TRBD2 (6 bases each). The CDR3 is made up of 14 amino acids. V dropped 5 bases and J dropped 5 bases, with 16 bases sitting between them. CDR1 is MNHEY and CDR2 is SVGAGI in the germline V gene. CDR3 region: CASSPAGTNNEQYV. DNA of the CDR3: TGTGCCAGCAGTCCTGCGGGGACAAACAACGAGCAGTACGTC.

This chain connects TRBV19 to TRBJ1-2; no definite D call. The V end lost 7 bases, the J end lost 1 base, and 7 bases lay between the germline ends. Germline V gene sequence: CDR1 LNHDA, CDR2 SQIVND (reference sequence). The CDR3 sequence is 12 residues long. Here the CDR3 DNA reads TGTGCCAGTAAGGACGGTAACTATGGCTACACCTTC. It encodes CASKDGNYGYTF.

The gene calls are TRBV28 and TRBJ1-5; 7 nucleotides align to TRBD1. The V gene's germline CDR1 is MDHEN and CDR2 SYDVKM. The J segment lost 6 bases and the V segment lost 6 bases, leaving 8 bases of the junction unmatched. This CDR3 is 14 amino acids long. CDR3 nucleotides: TGTGCCAGCAGGTCCGACAGGGATGGTCAGCCCCAGCATTTT. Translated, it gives CASRSDRDGQPQHF.

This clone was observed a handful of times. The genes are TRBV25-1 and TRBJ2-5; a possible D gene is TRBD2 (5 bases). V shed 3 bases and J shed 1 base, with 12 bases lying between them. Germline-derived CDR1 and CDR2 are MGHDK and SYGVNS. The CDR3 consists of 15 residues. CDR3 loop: CASSEIFGLQETQYF. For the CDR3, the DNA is TGTGCCAGCAGTGAGATCTTCGGACTCCAAGAGACCCAGTACTTC.

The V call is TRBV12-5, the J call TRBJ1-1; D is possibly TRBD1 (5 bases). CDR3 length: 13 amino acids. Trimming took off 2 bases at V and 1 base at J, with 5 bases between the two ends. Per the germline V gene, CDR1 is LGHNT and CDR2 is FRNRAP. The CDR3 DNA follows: TGTGCTAGTGGTTTGCAGGGGAACACTGAAGCTTTCTTT. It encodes CASGLQGNTEAFF.

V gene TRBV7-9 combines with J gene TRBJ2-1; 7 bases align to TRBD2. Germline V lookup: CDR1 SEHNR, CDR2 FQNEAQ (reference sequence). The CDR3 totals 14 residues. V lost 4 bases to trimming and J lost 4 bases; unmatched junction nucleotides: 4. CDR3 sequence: CASSSVGGYNEQFF. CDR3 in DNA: TGTGCCAGCAGCTCGGTCGGGGGGTACAATGAGCAGTTCTTC.

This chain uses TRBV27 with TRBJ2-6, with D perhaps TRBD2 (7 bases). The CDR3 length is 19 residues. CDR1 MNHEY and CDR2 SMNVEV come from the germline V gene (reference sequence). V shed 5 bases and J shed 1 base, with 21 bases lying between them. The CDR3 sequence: CASSQGREGLRSGANVLTF. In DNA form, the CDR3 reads TGTGCCAGCAGTCAGGGGAGGGAGGGACTTCGTTCTGGGGCCAACGTCCTGACTTTC.

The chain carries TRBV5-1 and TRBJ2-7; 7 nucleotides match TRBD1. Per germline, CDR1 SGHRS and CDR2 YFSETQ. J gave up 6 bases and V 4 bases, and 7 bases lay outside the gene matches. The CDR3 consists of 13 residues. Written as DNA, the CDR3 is TGCGCCAGCAGCATAGAACAGGGGCGCGAGCAGTACGTC. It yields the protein CASSIEQGREQYV.

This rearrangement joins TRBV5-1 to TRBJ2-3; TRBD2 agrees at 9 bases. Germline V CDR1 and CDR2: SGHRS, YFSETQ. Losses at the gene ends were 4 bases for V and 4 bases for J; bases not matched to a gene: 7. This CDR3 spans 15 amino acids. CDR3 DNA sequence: TGCGCCAGCAGCCCGGCGGGGGGGCGGTCAGATACGCAGTATTTT. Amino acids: CASSPAGGRSDTQYF.

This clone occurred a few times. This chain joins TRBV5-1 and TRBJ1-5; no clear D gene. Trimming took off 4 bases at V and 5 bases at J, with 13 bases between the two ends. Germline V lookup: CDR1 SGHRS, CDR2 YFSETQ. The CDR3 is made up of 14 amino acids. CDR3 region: CASSPQVGDQPQHF. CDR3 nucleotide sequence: TGCGCCAGCAGCCCCCAAGTTGGCGATCAGCCCCAGCATTTT.

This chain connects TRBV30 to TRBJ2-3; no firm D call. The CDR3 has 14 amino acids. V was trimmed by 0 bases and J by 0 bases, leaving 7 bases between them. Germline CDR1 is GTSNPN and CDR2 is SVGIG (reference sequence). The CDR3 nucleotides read TGTGCCTGGAGTGTCAGTACTAGCACAGATACGCAGTATTTT. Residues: CAWSVSTSTDTQYF. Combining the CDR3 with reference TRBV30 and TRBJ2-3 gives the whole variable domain SQTIHQWPATLVQPVGSPLSLECTVEGTSNPNLYWYRQAAGRGLQLLFYSVGIGQISSEVPQNLSASRPQDRQFILSSKKLLLSDSGFYLCAWSVSTSTDTQYFGPGTRLTVL.

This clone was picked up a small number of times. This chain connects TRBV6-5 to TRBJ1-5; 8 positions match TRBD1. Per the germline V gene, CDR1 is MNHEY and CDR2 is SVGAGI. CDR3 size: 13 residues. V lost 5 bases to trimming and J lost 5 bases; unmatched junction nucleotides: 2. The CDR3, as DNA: TGTGCCAGCAGTCGGACAGGGTATCAGCCCCAGCATTTT. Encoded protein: CASSRTGYQPQHF.